This T cell receptor (beta chain) was documented in a study of monozygotic twins with cystic fibrosis. Germline lookup yields CDR1 SGHNT and CDR2 YYREEE (reference sequence). V was clipped by 0 bases and J by 5 bases, with 19 bases between them. The CDR3 loop spans 17 amino acids. On this clone: What it binds is not known.

Study-wide results and limits: V usage most resembled the co-twin in 13 of 16 pairs. Nucleotide-identical clonotype sharing was significantly higher within monozygotic CF twin pairs than between unrelated CF individuals. Shared CDR3 numbers were not associated with age, concordance or severity. The repertoire was suggested to be naive-dominated, clonality median around 0.0093.

Some clones are missing from TCRdb's copy, which holds only in-frame ones; the method was immunoSEQ multiplex PCR. The sample contains tens of thousands of clones, around four fifths of which appear only once. The sequence was collected from a girl aged 2 to 9 with cystic fibrosis. The chain links TRBV5-4 to TRBJ2-3; the D is unclear. The sequencing sample was made of blood. The CDR3 nucleotides read TGTGCCAGCAGCTTGGGTCCAGCCCCCCTGGCGCAAGATACGCAGTATTTT. Protein: CASSLGPAPLAQDTQYF.